This TCR beta chain was profiled in a study of blood T cells in healthy people across ages. The V and J ends lost 1 base and 7 bases respectively, with 17 bases between them. The CDR3 covers 15 residues. Germline V gene lookup returns CDR1 SGHAT and CDR2 FQNNGV. Study-level points and caveats: Older age coincided with a roughly linear decline in TCR beta diversity per million T cells.

Through a sample-barcoded 5' primer and a J-beta primer mix, a second PCR was run for roughly 7 to 12 cycles. Each sample yielded at least 3 million CDR3-containing paired-end reads. TCRdb re-analysed the 5' RACE reads in MiXCR, keeping a single row per CDR3 protein. Among approximately 1.5 million distinct CDR3 sequences, 35% to 45% were seen once, and the ten largest hold 4%. The table lists this clonotype with a count of one. Its target is not known. Donors gave 8.5 to 10 milliliters of peripheral blood apiece. The V and J genes are TRBV11-2 and TRBJ2-7, with D possibly called TRBD1 or TRBD2 (7 bases each). Source material: blood. The receptor's source is a woman under 30 in good health. For the CDR3, the DNA is TGTGCCAGCAGCTTAGTGGCAGGGGGGGGCAATGAGCAGTACTTC. This encodes CASSLVAGGGNEQYF.